A single sample gave rise to the 24 T cell receptor beta chains below, sequenced in a study of shared clonotypes between healthy human individuals. Only in-frame clones appear in the TCRdb table, and some are missing; sequencing was by immunoSEQ multiplex PCR. The sample contains about 510,000 clones, 90% to 96% of which appear only once. Sequenced: naive CD4+ T cells sorted from blood. Regarding subset: CD45RA+ positively selected. All receptors derive from a woman aged 25 to 39 in good health.

With regard to this clone: The same CDR3 can be traced to other DNA sequences in this sample. The chain has TRBV28 and TRBJ1-5; D gene uncertain. V was cut by 3 bases and J by 1 base, with 4 bases left in between. This CDR3 has 13 amino acids. Germline assignment: CDR1 MDHEN and CDR2 SYDVKM. CDR3 nucleotides: TGTGCCAGCAGTTTGGACAGCAATCAGCCCCAGCATTTT. The encoded protein is CASSLDSNQPQHF.

The chain has TRBV5-1 and TRBJ1-1; TRBD1 might be the D (5 bases). The germline V gene encodes CDR1 SGHRS and CDR2 YFSETQ. The CDR3 is 16 amino acids. V lost 4 bases, J lost 5 bases, and 21 bases lay in between. The CDR3 DNA follows: TGCGCCAGCAGCCTACGAGCTATAGGGGCGGAGACTGAAGCTTTCTTT. It encodes CASSLRAIGAETEAFF.

This clone was counted once. The J gene is TRBJ1-4, the V gene TRBV6-6, with 10 bases identical to TRBD1. Per the germline V gene, CDR1 is MNHNY and CDR2 is SVGAGI (reference sequence). The V gene end was trimmed by 6 bases and the J gene end by 0 bases; junction bases not matched to a gene: 4. This CDR3 contains 16 residues. The CDR3: CASRGQGRATNEKLFF. CDR3 DNA: TGTGCCAGCAGGGGACAGGGGCGAGCAACTAATGAAAAACTGTTTTTT.

In its sample, this clone was seen once. CDR3 nucleotide sequence: TGTGCCAGCGGGGCGGGGCTAGCGGGAGGATACGAGCAGTACTTC. This encodes CASGAGLAGGYEQYF. The chain recombines TRBV28 with TRBJ2-7, with TRBD2 matching 11 bases. This CDR3 spans 15 amino acids. Trimming cost V 8 bases and J 4 bases; bases outside gene matches: 10. In germline, CDR1 is MDHEN, CDR2 SYDVKM.

CDR3 region: CASSQTGTSGRQYF. CDR3 DNA sequence: TGTGCCAGCAGCCAGACCGGGACTAGCGGGAGACAGTACTTC. The V gene is TRBV14, the J gene TRBJ2-7, with 14 bases aligning to TRBD2. Trimming removed 3 bases from V and 10 bases from J; junction bases left unmatched: 5. Per germline, CDR1 SGHDN and CDR2 FVKESK. The CDR3 length is 14 residues.

This clone was recorded once. The V gene is TRBV6-5, the J gene TRBJ2-7; 9 nucleotides line up with TRBD2. J was trimmed by 2 bases and V by 7 bases; bases with no gene match: 0. Germline CDR1 reads MNHEY; CDR2 reads SVGAGI. The CDR3 is made up of 12 amino acids. The CDR3 here is CASKREAYEQYF. The CDR3 DNA reads TGTGCCAGCAAGCGGGAGGCCTACGAGCAGTACTTC.

The genes are TRBV9 and TRBJ2-1; D perhaps matches TRBD2 (6 bases). Between the trimmed V and J ends, which lost 1 base and 6 bases, there was a span of 17 bases. The CDR3 has 16 amino acids. CDR1 is SGDLS, CDR2 YYNGEE, per germline. In DNA form, the CDR3 reads TGTGCCAGCAGCGTAATTTCGGGAGTAGTCGTCAATGAGCAGTTCTTC. Protein sequence: CASSVISGVVVNEQFF.

The V gene is TRBV28, the J gene TRBJ2-7, with 8 bases lining up with TRBD2. Germline loops: CDR1 MDHEN, CDR2 SYDVKM. The CDR3 runs 12 residues. Trimming cost V 5 bases and J 7 bases; bases outside gene matches: 4. CDR3 protein: CASSTGTREQYF. CDR3 in DNA: TGTGCCAGCAGTACCGGGACTAGAGAGCAGTACTTC.

This chain joins TRBV25-1 and TRBJ1-3; unclear D gene. Trimming cost V 2 bases and J 0 bases, with 11 bases left between them. CDR3 length: 16 residues. CDR1 is MGHDK and CDR2 is SYGVNS in the germline V gene. DNA for the CDR3: TGTGCCAGCAGTGAAGAGAGACAAATCTCTGGAAACACCATATATTTT. This codes for CASSEERQISGNTIYF.

The chain recombines TRBV13 with TRBJ1-2, with 7 bases matching TRBD1. The CDR3 totals 16 residues. The V gene's germline CDR1 is PRHDT and CDR2 FYEKMQ (reference sequence). Unmatched junction bases numbered 7, after V lost 1 base and J lost 2 bases. CDR3: CASSLEDRKINYGYTF. The CDR3 DNA is TGTGCCAGCAGCTTAGAGGACAGGAAGATAAACTATGGCTACACCTTC.

This clone was picked up one time. The chain couples TRBV28 to TRBJ1-5; D remains unclear. Looked up from germline, CDR1 is MDHEN and CDR2 is SYDVKM. The ends were cut back, 6 bases at V and 8 bases at J, with 14 bases in the middle. The CDR3 sequence is 13 residues long. The CDR3 region has the DNA TGTGCCAGCAGCCCCGCCTACGAGAAGCCCCAGCATTTT. Translated, it gives CASSPAYEKPQHF.

This chain links TRBV28 with TRBJ1-1; weak D call: TRBD1 (6 bases). V dropped 4 bases and J dropped 5 bases, with 11 bases sitting between them. The CDR3 extends over 13 amino acids. Germline V gene data show CDR1 as MDHEN and CDR2 as SYDVKM. This chain's CDR3 is CASSSTGLTEAFF. DNA of the CDR3: TGTGCCAGCAGTTCGACAGGCCTGACTGAAGCTTTCTTT.

The chain carries TRBV19 and TRBJ2-3; 8 bases map to TRBD2. The CDR3 has 14 amino acids. The trim removed 5 bases at V and 7 bases at J, leaving 8 bases unmatched. Per germline, CDR1 LNHDA and CDR2 SQIVND (reference sequence). CDR3 amino acids: CASSPREGRYTQYF. CDR3 nucleotides: TGTGCCAGTAGTCCCCGGGAGGGCCGGTATACGCAGTATTTT.

The count of this clone is one. This chain links TRBV10-3 with TRBJ2-3; weak D call: TRBD1 (7 bases). Looked up from germline, CDR1 is ENHRY and CDR2 is SYGVKD. V was pared by 8 bases and J by 0 bases, with 27 bases between. This CDR3 contains 19 residues. DNA of the CDR3: TGTGCCATCGCAGGGGGGCCCACATTCCCCACGACTAGCACAGATACGCAGTATTTT. It is translated as CAIAGGPTFPTTSTDTQYF.

Worth noting for this clone: Other DNA sequences in the sample encode the same CDR3. The chain has TRBV5-1 and TRBJ2-1; 11 bases line up with TRBD2. Germline V gene data show CDR1 as SGHRS and CDR2 as YFSETQ. The CDR3 runs 16 residues. V was clipped by 0 bases and J by 4 bases; unmatched bases: 3. The CDR3 loop reads CASSLGGTSGYNEQFF. The DNA for the CDR3 is TGCGCCAGCAGCTTGGGAGGGACTAGCGGATACAATGAGCAGTTCTTC.

This clone was observed once. V is TRBV28 and J is TRBJ1-4, with 9 bases that match TRBD1. The CDR3 is made up of 19 amino acids. Trimming took 5 bases from V and 2 from J; bases not matched to a gene: 15. Germline V gives CDR1 MDHEN, CDR2 SYDVKM. The CDR3 region has the DNA TGTGCCAGCAGTCCCCCTGGGGCGGGACAGGGTTACACTAATGAAAAACTGTTTTTT. It yields the protein CASSPPGAGQGYTNEKLFF.

The chain has TRBV7-3 and TRBJ1-1; D is unclear. V shed 5 bases and J shed 1 base, with 8 bases lying between them. Germline V gene lookup returns CDR1 SGHTA and CDR2 FQGTGA. This CDR3 region has 13 residues. The CDR3 sequence is CASSIRQNTEAFF. CDR3 coding DNA: TGTGCCAGCAGCATAAGACAGAACACTGAAGCTTTCTTT. The whole variable domain, filled in from reference TRBV7-3 and TRBJ1-1, reads GAGVSQTPSNKVTEKGKYVELRCDPISGHTALYWYRQSLGQGPEFLIYFQGTGAADDSGLPNDRFFAVRPEGSVSTLKIQRTERGDSAVYLCASSIRQNTEAFFGQGTRLTVV.

This chain uses TRBV6-1 with TRBJ2-2; a weak D match, TRBD1 (5 bases). The V gene's germline CDR1 is MNHNS and CDR2 SASEGT. V was clipped by 2 bases and J by 0 bases, with 10 bases between them. CDR3 length: 16 residues. CDR3: CASSEWGVSNTGELFF. The CDR3 DNA follows: TGTGCCAGCAGTGAATGGGGCGTATCGAACACCGGGGAGCTGTTTTTT.

This clone has a single count. The gene calls are TRBV18 and TRBJ1-4; a weak D match, TRBD1 (6 bases). The CDR3 is 14 residues long. Trimming pared 4 bases from V and 5 bases from J, leaving 11 bases between. The V gene's germline CDR1 is KGHSH and CDR2 LQKENI. This CDR3 is CASSQRTENEKLFF. Written as DNA, the CDR3 is TGTGCCAGCTCACAACGGACAGAAAATGAAAAACTGTTTTTT.

The chain uses TRBV14 and TRBJ2-1; D is possibly TRBD1 or TRBD2 (5 bases each). The CDR3 consists of 14 residues. CDR1 and CDR2 from the germline V gene are SGHDN and FVKESK. V lost 6 bases and J 10 bases, leaving 19 bases between the germline ends. In DNA form, the CDR3 reads TGTGCCAGCAGGGCCGAGGGGCTCCTCTACGAGCAGTTCTTC. Translation gives CASRAEGLLYEQFF.

The rearrangement links TRBV18 to TRBJ2-1; D is perhaps TRBD1 or TRBD2 (5 bases each). The germline V and J ends were trimmed by 0 bases and 2 bases, with 11 bases remaining between them. Per the germline V gene, CDR1 is KGHSH and CDR2 is LQKENI. The CDR3 length is 16 residues. The CDR3 coding sequence is TGTGCCAGCTCACCACCGTCGGGGACCCCCTACAATGAGCAGTTCTTC. This translates into CASSPPSGTPYNEQFF.

The chain employs TRBV7-9 and TRBJ2-2; D call uncertain. The ends were cut back, 2 bases at V and 1 base at J, with 11 bases in the middle. This CDR3 has 16 amino acids. CDR1 SEHNR and CDR2 FQNEAQ come from the germline V gene (reference sequence). The CDR3 loop reads CASSLFETVNTGELFF. For the CDR3, the DNA is TGTGCCAGCAGCTTATTTGAGACCGTGAACACCGGGGAGCTGTTTTTT. Complete variable domain (other parts from reference TRBV7-9 and TRBJ2-2): DTGVSQNPRHKITKRGQNVTFRCDPISEHNRLYWYRQTLGQGPEFLTYFQNEAQLEKSRLLSDRFSAERPKGSFSTLEIQRTEQGDSAMYLCASSLFETVNTGELFFGEGSRLTVL.

The rearrangement joins TRBV11-2 to TRBJ2-4, with unresolved D. The CDR3 spans 14 residues. Germline CDR1 and CDR2: SGHAT and FQNNGV. V lost 2 bases, J lost 9 bases, and 14 bases lay in between. Here the CDR3 reads CASSLLGPGGIQYF. The CDR3 region has the DNA TGTGCCAGCAGCTTACTTGGCCCGGGCGGCATTCAGTACTTC.

The chain is built from TRBV19 and TRBJ2-5; D perhaps matches TRBD2 (6 bases). The CDR3 loop spans 14 amino acids. V was clipped by 5 bases and J by 2 bases, with 12 bases between them. Per the germline V gene, CDR1 is LNHDA and CDR2 is SQIVND (reference sequence). The CDR3 DNA reads TGTGCCAGTAGTCCAATAGCGGAGCAAGAGACCCAGTACTTC. As protein: CASSPIAEQETQYF. The whole variable domain, remainder taken from reference TRBV19 and TRBJ2-5, is DGGITQSPKYLFRKEGQNVTLSCEQNLNHDAMYWYRQDPGQGLRLIYYSQIVNDFQKGDIAEGYSVSREKKESFPLTVTSAQKNPTAFYLCASSPIAEQETQYFGPGTRLLVL.